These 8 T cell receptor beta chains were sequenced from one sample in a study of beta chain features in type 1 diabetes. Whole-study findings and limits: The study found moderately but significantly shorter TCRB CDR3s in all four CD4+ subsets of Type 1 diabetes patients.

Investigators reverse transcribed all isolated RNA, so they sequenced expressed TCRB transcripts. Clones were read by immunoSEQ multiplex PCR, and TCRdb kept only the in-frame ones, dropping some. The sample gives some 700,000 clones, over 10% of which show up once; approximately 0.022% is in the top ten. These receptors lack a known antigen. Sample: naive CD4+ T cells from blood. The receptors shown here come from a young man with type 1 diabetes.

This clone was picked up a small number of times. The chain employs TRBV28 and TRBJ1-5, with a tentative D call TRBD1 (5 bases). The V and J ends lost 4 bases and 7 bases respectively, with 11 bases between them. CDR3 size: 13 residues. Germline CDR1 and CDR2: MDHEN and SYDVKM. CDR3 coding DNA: TGTGCCAGCAGTTGGAGGGGATTACAGCCCCAGCATTTT. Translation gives CASSWRGLQPQHF.

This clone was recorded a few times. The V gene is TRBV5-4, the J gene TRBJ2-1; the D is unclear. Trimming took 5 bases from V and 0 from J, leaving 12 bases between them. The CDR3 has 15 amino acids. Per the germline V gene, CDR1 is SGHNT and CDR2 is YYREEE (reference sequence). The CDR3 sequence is CASSNLPSSYNEQFF. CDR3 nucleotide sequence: TGTGCCAGCAGTAACCTCCCGAGCTCCTACAATGAGCAGTTCTTC. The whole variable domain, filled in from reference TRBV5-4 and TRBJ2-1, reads ETGVTQSPTHLIKTRGQQVTLRCSSQSGHNTVSWYQQALGQGPQFIFQYYREEENGRGNFPPRFSGLQFPNYSSELNVNALELDDSALYLCASSNLPSSYNEQFFGPGTRLTVL.

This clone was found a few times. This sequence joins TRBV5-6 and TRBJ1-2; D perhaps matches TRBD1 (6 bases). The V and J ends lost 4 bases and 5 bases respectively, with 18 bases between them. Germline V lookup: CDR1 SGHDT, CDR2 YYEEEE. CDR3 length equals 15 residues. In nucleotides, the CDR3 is TGTGCCAGCAGCCAAATAGAGCAGGGGCATTATGGCTACACCTTC. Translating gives CASSQIEQGHYGYTF.

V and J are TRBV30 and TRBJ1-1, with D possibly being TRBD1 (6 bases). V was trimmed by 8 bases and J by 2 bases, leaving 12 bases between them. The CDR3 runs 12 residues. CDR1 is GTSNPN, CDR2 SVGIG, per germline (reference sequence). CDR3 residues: CAREGGNTEAFF. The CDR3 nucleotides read TGTGCCCGTGAAGGGGGAAACACTGAAGCTTTCTTT.

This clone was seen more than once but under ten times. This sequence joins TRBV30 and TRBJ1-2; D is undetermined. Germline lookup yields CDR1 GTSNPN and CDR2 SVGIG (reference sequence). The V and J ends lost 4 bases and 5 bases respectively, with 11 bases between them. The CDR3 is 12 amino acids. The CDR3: CAWTAQVYGYTF. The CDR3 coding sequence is TGTGCCTGGACCGCCCAGGTTTATGGCTACACCTTC.

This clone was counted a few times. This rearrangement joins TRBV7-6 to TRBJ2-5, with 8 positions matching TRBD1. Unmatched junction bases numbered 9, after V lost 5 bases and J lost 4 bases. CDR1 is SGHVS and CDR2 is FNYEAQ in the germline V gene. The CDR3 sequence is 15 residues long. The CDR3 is CASSVQGAIVETQYF. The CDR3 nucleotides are TGTGCCAGCAGCGTTCAGGGGGCGATAGTAGAGACCCAGTACTTC.

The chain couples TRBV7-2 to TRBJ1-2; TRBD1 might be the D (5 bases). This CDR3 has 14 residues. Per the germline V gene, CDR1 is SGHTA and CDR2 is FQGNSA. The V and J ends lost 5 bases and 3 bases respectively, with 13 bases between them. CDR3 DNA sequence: TGTGCCAGCAGCGCATTAGGGGATGACTATGGCTACACCTTC. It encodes CASSALGDDYGYTF. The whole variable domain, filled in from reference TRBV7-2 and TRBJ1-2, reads GAGVSQSPSNKVTEKGKDVELRCDPISGHTALYWYRQSLGQGLEFLIYFQGNSAPDKSGLPSDRFSAERTGGSVSTLTIQRTQQEDSAVYLCASSALGDDYGYTFGSGTRLTVV.

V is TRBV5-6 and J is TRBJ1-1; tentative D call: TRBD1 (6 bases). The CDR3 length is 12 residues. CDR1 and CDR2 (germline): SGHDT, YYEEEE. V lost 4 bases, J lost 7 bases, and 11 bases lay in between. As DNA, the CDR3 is TGTGCCAGCAGCCAGACAGGAGTTGAAGCTTTCTTT. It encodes CASSQTGVEAFF.